These T cell receptor beta chains were read from a single sample in a study of cytomegalovirus exposure and HLA in healthy donors. Produced via immunoSEQ multiplex PCR; TCRdb's table is partial and in-frame only. This table holds approximately 79,000 clones, roughly 79% found once. What was sequenced was PBMCs. These receptors originate from a male donor in good health and CMV-seropositive. Each CDR3 is given with its conserved first and last residue. D genes are given only for firm matches. Only some rows state a clone size, as once, few, many or a class for expanded clones.

CDR3,DNA,V,D,size,J
CASSSPDRVYEQYF,TGTGCCAGCAGTTCCCCGGACAGGGTATACGAGCAGTACTTC,TRBV28,TRBD1,NA,TRBJ2-7
CASSFNSGGSYNSPLHF,TGTGCCAGCAGTTTTAATTCGGGTGGCTCCTATAATTCACCCCTCCACTTT,TRBV27,NA,once,TRBJ1-6
CASSLPVTEAFF,TGTGCCAGCAGCTTGCCGGTCACTGAAGCTTTCTTT,TRBV5-8,NA,once,TRBJ1-1
CASSPGVRATGEQYF,TGTGCCAGCAGCCCCGGGGTTCGGGCGACAGGCGAGCAGTACTTC,TRBV7-8,NA,once,TRBJ2-7
CASRGLSDGYTF,TGTGCCAGCAGGGGGCTAAGTGATGGCTACACCTTC,TRBV27,NA,once,TRBJ1-2
CASSSRQGWETQYF,TGTGCCAGTAGTTCGCGACAGGGGTGGGAGACCCAGTACTTC,TRBV19,TRBD1,once,TRBJ2-5
CASSQAAGDADTQYF,TGTGCCAGCAGCCAGGCGGCGGGAGACGCAGATACGCAGTATTTT,TRBV11-3,TRBD2,NA,TRBJ2-3
CASWKEGQETQYF,TGTGCCAGCTGGAAGGAGGGACAAGAGACCCAGTACTTC,TRBV19,NA,NA,TRBJ2-5
CASSAGTEQYF,TGTGCCAGCAGTGCCGGGACAGAGCAGTACTTC,TRBV6-5,NA,few,TRBJ2-7
CASSFRRGSSYEQYF,TGTGCCAGCAGCTTTCGCAGGGGATCTTCCTACGAGCAGTACTTC,TRBV7-2,NA,NA,TRBJ2-7
CASRTSWGAYEQYF,TGTGCCAGCAGGACAAGCTGGGGGGCCTACGAGCAGTACTTC,TRBV28,NA,NA,TRBJ2-7
CASTRGRVNTEAFF,TGTGCCAGTACTAGGGGGAGGGTGAACACTGAAGCTTTCTTT,TRBV19,NA,NA,TRBJ1-1
CASSVDSSSYEQYF,TGTGCCAGCAGTGTGGACAGTTCCTCCTACGAGCAGTACTTC,TRBV6-5,NA,NA,TRBJ2-7
CATHGGPVNTEAFF,TGTGCCACCCACGGGGGGCCGGTGAACACTGAAGCTTTCTTT,TRBV19,NA,NA,TRBJ1-1